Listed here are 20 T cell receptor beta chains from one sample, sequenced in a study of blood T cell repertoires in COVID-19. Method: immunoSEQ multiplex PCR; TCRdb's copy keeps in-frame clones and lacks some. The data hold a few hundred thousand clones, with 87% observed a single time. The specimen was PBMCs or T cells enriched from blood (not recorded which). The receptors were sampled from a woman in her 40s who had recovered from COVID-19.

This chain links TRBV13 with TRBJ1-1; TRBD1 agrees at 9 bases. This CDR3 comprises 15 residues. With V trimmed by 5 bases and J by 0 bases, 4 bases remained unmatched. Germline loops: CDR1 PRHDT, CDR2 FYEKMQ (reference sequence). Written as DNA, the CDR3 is TGTGCCAGCAGCGGGGGACAGGGCCTGAACACTGAAGCTTTCTTT. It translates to CASSGGQGLNTEAFF.

The CDR3 loop is CASNDRGHLQAFF. In DNA, the CDR3 is TGTGCCAGCAACGACAGGGGACATTTGCAGGCTTTCTTT. The V and J genes are TRBV2 and TRBJ1-1; 8 bases align to TRBD1. The V and J ends lost 7 bases and 11 bases, in that order; junction bases with no gene match: 12. CDR1 SNHLY and CDR2 FYNNEI come from the germline V gene. The CDR3 is 13 amino acids.

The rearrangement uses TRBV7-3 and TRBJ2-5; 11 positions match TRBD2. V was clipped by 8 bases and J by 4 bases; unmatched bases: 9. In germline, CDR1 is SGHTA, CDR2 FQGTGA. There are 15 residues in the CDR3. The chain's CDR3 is CASQLAGAYGETQYF. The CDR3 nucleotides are TGTGCCAGCCAACTAGCGGGAGCATATGGAGAGACCCAGTACTTC. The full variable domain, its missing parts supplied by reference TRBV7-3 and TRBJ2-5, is GAGVSQTPSNKVTEKGKYVELRCDPISGHTALYWYRQSLGQGPEFLIYFQGTGAADDSGLPNDRFFAVRPEGSVSTLKIQRTERGDSAVYLCASQLAGAYGETQYFGPGTRLLVL.

This chain's CDR3 is CASSFQGALSSYGYTF. CDR3 bases: TGTGCCAGCAGTTTTCAGGGGGCGCTATCTAGCTATGGCTACACCTTC. The V and J genes are TRBV27 and TRBJ1-2; 8 bases match TRBD1. Germline values: CDR1 MNHEY, CDR2 SMNVEV (reference sequence). This CDR3 region has 16 residues. V dropped 3 bases and J dropped 4; count of bases not matched to a gene: 10.

The CDR3 spells CASSQDTERGLAGGISYNEQFF. The CDR3 nucleotides are TGTGCCAGCAGCCAAGATACGGAGCGGGGACTAGCGGGAGGAATTTCCTACAATGAGCAGTTCTTC. The chain uses TRBV4-2 and TRBJ2-1; 15 positions agree with TRBD2. Germline V gives CDR1 LGHNA, CDR2 YNFKEQ. The CDR3 covers 22 residues. V was clipped by 0 bases and J by 1 base; unmatched bases: 13.

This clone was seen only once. CDR3 in DNA: TGTGCCAGCTCACCAAGGGGGACGGAGACCCAGTACTTC. It encodes CASSPRGTETQYF. The chain recombines TRBV18 with TRBJ2-5; the D gene is possibly TRBD1 (6 bases). This CDR3 is 13 amino acids long. Trimming took off 2 bases at V and 5 bases at J, with 9 bases between the two ends. Germline loops: CDR1 KGHSH, CDR2 LQKENI.

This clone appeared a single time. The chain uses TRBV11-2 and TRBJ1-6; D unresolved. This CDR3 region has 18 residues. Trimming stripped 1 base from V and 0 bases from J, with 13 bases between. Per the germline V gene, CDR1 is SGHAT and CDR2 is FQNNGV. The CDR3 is CASSLAGGLSSYNSPLHF. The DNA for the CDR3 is TGTGCCAGCAGCTTAGCGGGCGGACTGAGCTCCTATAATTCACCCCTCCACTTT.

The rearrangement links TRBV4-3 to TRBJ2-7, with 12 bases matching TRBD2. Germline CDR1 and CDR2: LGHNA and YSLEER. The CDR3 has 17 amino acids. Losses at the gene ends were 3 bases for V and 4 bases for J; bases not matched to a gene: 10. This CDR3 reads CASSHAAGTSGRYEQYF. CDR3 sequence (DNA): TGCGCCAGCAGCCATGCTGCCGGGACTAGCGGGCGATACGAGCAGTACTTC.

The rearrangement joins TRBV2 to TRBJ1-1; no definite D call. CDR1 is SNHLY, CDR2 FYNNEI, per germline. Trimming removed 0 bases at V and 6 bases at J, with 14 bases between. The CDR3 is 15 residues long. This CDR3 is CASSEAFEGIAEAFF. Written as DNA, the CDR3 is TGTGCCAGCAGTGAAGCGTTCGAGGGTATAGCTGAAGCTTTCTTT.

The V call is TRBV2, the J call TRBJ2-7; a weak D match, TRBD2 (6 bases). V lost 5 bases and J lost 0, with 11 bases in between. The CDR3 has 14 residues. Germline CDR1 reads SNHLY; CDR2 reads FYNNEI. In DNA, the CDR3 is TGTGCCAGCAGTTGGCGGGGTAGCTCCTACGAGCAGTACTTC. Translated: CASSWRGSSYEQYF.

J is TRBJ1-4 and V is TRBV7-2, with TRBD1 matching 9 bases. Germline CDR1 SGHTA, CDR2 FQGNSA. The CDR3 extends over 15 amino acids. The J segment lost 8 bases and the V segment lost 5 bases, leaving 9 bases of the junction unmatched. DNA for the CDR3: TGTGCCAGCAGCATCTCGACAGGGGGACGGGAAAAACTGTTTTTT. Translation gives CASSISTGGREKLFF.

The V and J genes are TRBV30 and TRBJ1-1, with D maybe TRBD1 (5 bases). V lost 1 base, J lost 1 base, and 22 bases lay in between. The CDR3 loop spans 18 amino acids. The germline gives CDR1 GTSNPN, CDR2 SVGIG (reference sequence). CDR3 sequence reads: CAWSGGGGSRVGNTEAFF. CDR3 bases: TGTGCCTGGAGTGGGGGCGGGGGGAGTCGCGTAGGGAACACTGAAGCTTTCTTT.

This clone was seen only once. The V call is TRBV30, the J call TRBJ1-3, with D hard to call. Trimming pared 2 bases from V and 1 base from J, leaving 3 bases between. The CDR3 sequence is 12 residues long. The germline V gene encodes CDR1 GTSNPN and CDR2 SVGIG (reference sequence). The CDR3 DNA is TGTGCCTGGAGTCCGTCTGGAAACACCATATATTTT. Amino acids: CAWSPSGNTIYF.

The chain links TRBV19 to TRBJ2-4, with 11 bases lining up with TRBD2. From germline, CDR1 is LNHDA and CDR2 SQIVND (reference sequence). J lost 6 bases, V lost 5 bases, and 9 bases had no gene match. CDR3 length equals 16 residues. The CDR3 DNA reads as TGTGCCAGTAGTGCTAGGGGACTAGCGGACGGAAACATTCAGTACTTC. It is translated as CASSARGLADGNIQYF. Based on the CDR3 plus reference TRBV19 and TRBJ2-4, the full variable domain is DGGITQSPKYLFRKEGQNVTLSCEQNLNHDAMYWYRQDPGQGLRLIYYSQIVNDFQKGDIAEGYSVSREKKESFPLTVTSAQKNPTAFYLCASSARGLADGNIQYFGAGTRLSVL.

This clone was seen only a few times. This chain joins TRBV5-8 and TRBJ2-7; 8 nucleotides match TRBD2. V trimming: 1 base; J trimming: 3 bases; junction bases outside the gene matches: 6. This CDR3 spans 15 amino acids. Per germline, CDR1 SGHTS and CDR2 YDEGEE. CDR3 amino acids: CASSLSREGDYEQYF. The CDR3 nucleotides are TGTGCCAGCAGCTTGAGCCGGGAGGGGGACTACGAGCAGTACTTC.

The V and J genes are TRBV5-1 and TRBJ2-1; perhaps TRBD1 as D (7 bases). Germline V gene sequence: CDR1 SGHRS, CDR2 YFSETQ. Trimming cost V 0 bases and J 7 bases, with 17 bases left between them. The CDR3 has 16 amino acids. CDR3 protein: CASSLVPGGYGNEQFF. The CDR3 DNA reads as TGCGCCAGCAGCTTGGTCCCAGGGGGGTATGGGAATGAGCAGTTCTTC.

This CDR3 reads CASSEVGGPGQFF. CDR3 DNA: TGTGCCAGCAGTGAAGTAGGAGGCCCCGGACAGTTCTTC. V usage is TRBV6-1 and J usage is TRBJ2-1, with D tentatively TRBD2 (5 bases). The CDR3 sequence is 13 residues long. The V gene's germline CDR1 is MNHNS and CDR2 SASEGT. V was trimmed by 1 base and J by 13 bases, leaving 14 bases between them.

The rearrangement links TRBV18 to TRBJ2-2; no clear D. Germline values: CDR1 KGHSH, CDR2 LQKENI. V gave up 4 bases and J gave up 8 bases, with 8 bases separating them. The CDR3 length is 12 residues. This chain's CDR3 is CASSHTRGELFF. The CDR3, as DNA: TGTGCCAGCTCACATACCAGGGGGGAGCTGTTTTTT.

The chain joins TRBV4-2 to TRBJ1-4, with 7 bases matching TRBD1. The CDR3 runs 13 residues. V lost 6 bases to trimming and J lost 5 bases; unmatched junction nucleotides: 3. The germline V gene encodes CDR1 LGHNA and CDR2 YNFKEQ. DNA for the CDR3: TGTGCCAGCAGTGGACAGGCAAATGAAAAACTGTTTTTT. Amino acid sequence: CASSGQANEKLFF.

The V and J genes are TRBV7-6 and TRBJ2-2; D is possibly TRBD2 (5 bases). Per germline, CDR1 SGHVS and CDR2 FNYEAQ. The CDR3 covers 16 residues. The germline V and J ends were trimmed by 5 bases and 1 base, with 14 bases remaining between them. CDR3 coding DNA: TGTGCCAGCAGCCGGGGTCGGGCCGGGAACACCGGGGAGCTGTTTTTT. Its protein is CASSRGRAGNTGELFF.